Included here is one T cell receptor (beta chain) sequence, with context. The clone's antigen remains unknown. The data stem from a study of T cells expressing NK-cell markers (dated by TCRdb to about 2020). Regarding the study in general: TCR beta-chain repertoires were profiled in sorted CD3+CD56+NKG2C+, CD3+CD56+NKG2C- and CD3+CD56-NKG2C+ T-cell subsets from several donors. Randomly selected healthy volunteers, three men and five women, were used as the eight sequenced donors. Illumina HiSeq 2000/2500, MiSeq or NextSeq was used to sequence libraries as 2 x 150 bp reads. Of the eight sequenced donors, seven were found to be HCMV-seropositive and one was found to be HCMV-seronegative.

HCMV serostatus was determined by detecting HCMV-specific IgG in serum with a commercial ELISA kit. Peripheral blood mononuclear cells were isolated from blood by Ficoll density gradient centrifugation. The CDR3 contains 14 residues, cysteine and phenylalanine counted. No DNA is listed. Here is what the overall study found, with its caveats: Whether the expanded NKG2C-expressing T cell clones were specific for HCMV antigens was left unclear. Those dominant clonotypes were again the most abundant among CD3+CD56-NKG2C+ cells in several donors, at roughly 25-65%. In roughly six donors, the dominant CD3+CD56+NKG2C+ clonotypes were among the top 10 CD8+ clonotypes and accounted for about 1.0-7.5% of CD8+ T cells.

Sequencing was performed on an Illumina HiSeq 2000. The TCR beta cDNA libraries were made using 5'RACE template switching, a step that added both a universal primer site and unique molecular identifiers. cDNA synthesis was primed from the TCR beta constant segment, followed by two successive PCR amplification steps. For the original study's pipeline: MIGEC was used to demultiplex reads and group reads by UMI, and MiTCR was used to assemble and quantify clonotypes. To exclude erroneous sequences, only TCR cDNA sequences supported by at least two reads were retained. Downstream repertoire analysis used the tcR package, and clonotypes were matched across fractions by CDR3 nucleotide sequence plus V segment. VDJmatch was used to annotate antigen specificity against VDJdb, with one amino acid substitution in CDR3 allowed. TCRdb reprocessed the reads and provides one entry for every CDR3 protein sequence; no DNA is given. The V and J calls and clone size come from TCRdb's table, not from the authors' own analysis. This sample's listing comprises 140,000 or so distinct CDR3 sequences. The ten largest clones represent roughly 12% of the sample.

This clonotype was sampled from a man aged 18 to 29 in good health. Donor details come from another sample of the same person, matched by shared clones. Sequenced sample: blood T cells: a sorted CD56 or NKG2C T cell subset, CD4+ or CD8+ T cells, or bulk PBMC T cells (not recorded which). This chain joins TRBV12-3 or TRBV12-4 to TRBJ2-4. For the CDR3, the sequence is CASSFGLAKNIQYF.